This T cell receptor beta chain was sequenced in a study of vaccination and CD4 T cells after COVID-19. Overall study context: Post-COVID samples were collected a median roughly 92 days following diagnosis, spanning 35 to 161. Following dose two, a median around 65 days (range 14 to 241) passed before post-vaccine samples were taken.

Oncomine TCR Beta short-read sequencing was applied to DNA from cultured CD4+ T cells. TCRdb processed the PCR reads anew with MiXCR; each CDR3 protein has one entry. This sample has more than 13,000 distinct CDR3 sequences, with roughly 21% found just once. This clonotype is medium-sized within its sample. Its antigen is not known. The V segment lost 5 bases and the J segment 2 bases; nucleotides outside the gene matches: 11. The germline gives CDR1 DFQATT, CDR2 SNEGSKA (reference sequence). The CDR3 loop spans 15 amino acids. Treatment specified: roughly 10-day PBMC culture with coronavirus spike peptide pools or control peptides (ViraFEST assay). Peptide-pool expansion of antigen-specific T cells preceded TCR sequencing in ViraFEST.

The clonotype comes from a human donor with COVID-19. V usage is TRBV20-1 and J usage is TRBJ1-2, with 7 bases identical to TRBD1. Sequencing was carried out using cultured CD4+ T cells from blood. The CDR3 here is CSAEQTGRRNYGYTF. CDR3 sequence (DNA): TGCAGTGCTGAACAGACAGGGAGGCGGAACTATGGCTACACCTTC.